These 30 T cell receptor beta chains originate from one sample sequenced in a study of response to subunit inactivated influenza vaccine (dated by TCRdb to between 2017 and 2018). Libraries came from RT-PCR. The sample was run on an Illumina HiSeq 2500. The raw public data were reprocessed by TCRdb itself: fastp quality trimming at Q25, MiXCR clonotype calling, in-frame beta chains only. Each CDR3 protein appears once, grouped with its most common genes and DNA. The sample table holds about 780,000 distinct CDR3 sequences, of which less than 20% were seen once. The ten largest account for under 13% of the sample. The sample here was PBMCs from blood, taken about 5 days after vaccination. Receptor source: a man aged 45 to 65 who received an inactivated influenza vaccine. Donor details come from another sample of the same person, matched by shared clones.

This chain joins TRBV5-5 and TRBJ2-3, with a weak D call TRBD1 (6 bases). Trimming left V 3 bases short and J 2 bases short, with 7 bases between. Germline CDR1 reads SGHKS; CDR2 reads YYEKEE (reference sequence). This CDR3 is built from 13 residues. This chain's CDR3 is CASSWTDTDTQYF. DNA of the CDR3: TGTGCCAGCAGCTGGACAGACACAGATACGCAGTATTTT. The variable domain in full, with the rest retrieved from reference TRBV5-5 and TRBJ2-3, is DAGVTQSPTHLIKTRGQQVTLRCSPISGHKSVSWYQQVLGQGPQFIFQYYEKEERGRGNFPDRFSARQFPNYSSELNVNALLLGDSALYLCASSWTDTDTQYFGPGTRLTVL.

The table lists this clonotype with a few counts. The J gene is TRBJ2-7, the V gene TRBV5-5; maybe TRBD2 (5 bases). Trimming cost V 3 bases and J 1 base, with 14 bases left between them. CDR1 and CDR2 (germline): SGHKS, YYEKEE (reference sequence). This CDR3 has 15 residues. This CDR3 is CASSSSRLQSYEQYF. In nucleotides, the CDR3 is TGTGCCAGCAGCTCCTCTAGACTACAATCCTACGAGCAGTACTTC.

CDR3 loop: CATRPDLWGSTTGELFF. In DNA, the CDR3 is TGTGCCACCAGACCCGACCTTTGGGGGTCGACCACCGGGGAGCTGTTTTTT. The chain uses TRBV15 and TRBJ2-2, with D perhaps given as TRBD1 or TRBD2 (5 bases each). Germline CDR1 LNHNV, CDR2 YYDKDF (reference sequence). This CDR3 has 17 residues. The germline V and J ends were trimmed by 6 bases and 4 bases, with 21 bases remaining between them.

This clonotype was counted a few times. The V call is TRBV12-3 or TRBV12-4, the J call TRBJ2-2; 8 bases are a match to TRBD2. V dropped 10 bases and J dropped 4; count of bases not matched to a gene: 11. The CDR3 contains 15 residues. CDR3 loop: CATSTSEVPTGELFF. DNA of the CDR3: TGTGCCACGTCGACTAGCGAAGTGCCCACCGGGGAGCTGTTTTTT.

In its sample, this clonotype was seen many times. The chain uses TRBV10-3 and TRBJ2-3; the match to TRBD1 covers 10 bases. Losses at the gene ends were 6 bases for V and 2 bases for J; bases not matched to a gene: 8. CDR1 and CDR2 (germline): ENHRY, SYGVKD. The length of the CDR3 is 16 residues. The CDR3 loop reads CAIRGLGTGATDTQYF. The CDR3 coding sequence is TGTGCCATCAGGGGGCTCGGGACAGGGGCCACAGATACGCAGTATTTT.

The rearrangement joins TRBV21-1 to TRBJ2-7; the D call TRBD2 from the table was never checked on the DNA. TRBV21-1 is given as a pseudogene. The CDR3 is 18 amino acids. CDR3 DNA sequence: TGTGCCAGCAGCAATGGAGGGACTCGACGCCTTAGCTCCTACGAGCAGTACTTC. This translates into CASSNGGTRRLSSYEQYF.

This clonotype was counted only a few times. The gene calls are TRBV29-1 and TRBJ1-1, with 9 nucleotides matching TRBD1. The V and J ends lost 6 bases and 6 bases, in that order; junction bases with no gene match: 8. Germline V CDR1 and CDR2: SQVTM, ANQGSEA. The CDR3 is made up of 13 amino acids. CDR3 DNA: TGCAGCGTGACGACAGGGGGTGGATCTGAAGCTTTCTTT. It codes for CSVTTGGGSEAFF.

In this sample, this clonotype turned up once. At one boundary the junction diverges from the germline segment, which might be a read error. The chain employs TRBV3-1 and TRBJ2-2; 10 nucleotides line up with TRBD2. This CDR3 comprises 15 residues. The germline V gene encodes CDR1 LGHDT and CDR2 YNNKEL (reference sequence). CDR3 residues: CVSSRLAGETGELFF. CDR3 nucleotide sequence: TGTGTCAGCAGCCGGCTAGCGGGAGAAACGGGGGAGCTGTTTTTT.

This clonotype was observed a few times. The chain has TRBV7-2 and TRBJ2-3, with TRBD1 identical over 8 bases. CDR3 length: 15 residues. The germline gives CDR1 SGHTA, CDR2 FQGNSA. The J segment lost 4 bases and the V segment lost 5 bases, leaving 8 bases of the junction unmatched. CDR3 sequence: CASSRNRGSADTQYF. CDR3 bases: TGTGCCAGCAGCCGAAACAGGGGGAGCGCAGATACGCAGTATTTT.

This chain links TRBV7-2 with TRBJ2-7; 11 nucleotides agree with TRBD2. V trimming: 8 bases; J trimming: 5 bases; junction bases outside the gene matches: 11. From germline, CDR1 is SGHTA and CDR2 FQGNSA. This CDR3 is 15 amino acids long. For the CDR3, the DNA is TGTGCCAGCGTCATCCTAGCGGGAGGTACCCACGAGCAGTACTTC. Translation: CASVILAGGTHEQYF.

There are many counts of this clonotype. The gene calls are TRBV7-2 and TRBJ2-2, with D perhaps matching TRBD2 (6 bases). This CDR3 contains 15 residues. Germline V gene sequence: CDR1 SGHTA, CDR2 FQGNSA. Trimming shortened V by 2 bases and J by 4 bases, and 11 bases separated the two germline ends. The CDR3 region is CASSLSGVGTGELFF. The CDR3 DNA is TGTGCCAGCAGCTTATCGGGGGTTGGCACCGGGGAGCTGTTTTTT.

The rearrangement links TRBV4-2 to TRBJ2-7; weak D call: TRBD1 (6 bases). Germline CDR1 and CDR2: LGHNA and YNFKEQ. Trimming took off 3 bases at V and 2 bases at J, with 14 bases between the two ends. The CDR3 length is 15 residues. The CDR3 here is CASSQRTEPPYEQYF. CDR3 DNA: TGTGCCAGCAGCCAGAGGACAGAGCCCCCCTACGAGCAGTACTTC.

The gene calls are TRBV20-1 and TRBJ2-1; D may match TRBD1 or TRBD2 (5 bases each). The CDR3 contains 12 residues. The V end lost 3 bases, the J end lost 7 bases, and 10 bases lay between the germline ends. Germline V gene sequence: CDR1 DFQATT, CDR2 SNEGSKA (reference sequence). The CDR3 DNA follows: TGCAGTGCTAGTGATGGGGGAAATGAGCAGTTCTTC. It yields the protein CSASDGGNEQFF.

The V call is TRBV5-5, the J call TRBJ2-5; D ambiguous. Between the trimmed V and J ends, which lost 2 bases and 0 bases, there was a span of 8 bases. Germline-derived CDR1 and CDR2 are SGHKS and YYEKEE (reference sequence). The CDR3 covers 14 residues. DNA for the CDR3: TGTGCCAGCAGCTTCTTGTTGTACCAAGAGACCCAGTACTTC. Translation: CASSFLLYQETQYF.

This clonotype showed up just a few times. This chain links TRBV5-1 with TRBJ2-1; D unresolved. CDR3 size: 15 residues. The V and J ends lost 0 bases and 5 bases respectively, with 12 bases between them. CDR1 is SGHRS and CDR2 is YFSETQ in the germline V gene. This CDR3 is CASSLVGSPDNEQFF. CDR3 DNA: TGCGCCAGCAGCTTGGTGGGATCCCCGGACAATGAGCAGTTCTTC.

This clonotype was counted between two and nine times. V usage is TRBV18 and J usage is TRBJ1-6, with a possible D match to TRBD1 (5 bases). The CDR3 is 16 amino acids. Germline loops: CDR1 KGHSH, CDR2 LQKENI. Trimming shortened V by 3 bases and J by 7 bases, and 16 bases separated the two germline ends. CDR3 sequence: CASSPFQRQTNSPLHF. CDR3 nucleotides: TGTGCCAGCTCACCCTTTCAACGACAGACAAATTCACCCCTCCACTTT.

This chain links TRBV7-2 with TRBJ2-1; D not certain. V lost 1 base to trimming and J lost 8 bases, with 9 bases between them. There are 13 residues in the CDR3. Germline CDR1 reads SGHTA; CDR2 reads FQGNSA. CDR3 coding DNA: TGTGCCAGCAGCTTAGAATCATTGCATGAGCAGTTCTTC. Its translation is CASSLESLHEQFF.

This clonotype was detected only a few times. The rearrangement uses TRBV12-3 or TRBV12-4 and TRBJ1-2; D ambiguous. Between the trimmed V and J ends, which lost 4 bases and 4 bases, there was a span of 10 bases. There are 13 residues in the CDR3. CDR3: CASSWARSYGYTF. CDR3 nucleotide sequence: TGTGCCAGCAGTTGGGCGCGGAGCTATGGCTACACCTTC.

This clonotype was counted only a few times. The V call is TRBV7-2, the J call TRBJ2-7, with TRBD1 identical over 8 bases. The CDR3 runs to 15 residues. Per the germline V gene, CDR1 is SGHTA and CDR2 is FQGNSA. The trim removed 1 base at V and 7 bases at J, leaving 9 bases unmatched. CDR3: CASSLGQGPFWEQYF. CDR3 nucleotides: TGTGCCAGCAGCTTAGGACAGGGGCCCTTTTGGGAGCAGTACTTC.

This clonotype has at least ten counts. This chain links TRBV30 with TRBJ2-2; weak D call: TRBD2 (6 bases). CDR3 size: 14 residues. Trimming removed 4 bases from V and 3 bases from J, with 12 bases in between. Germline V lookup: CDR1 GTSNPN, CDR2 SVGIG (reference sequence). Here the CDR3 DNA reads TGTGCCTGGATCGGTCTAGCGTACACCGGGGAGCTGTTTTTT. Its protein product is CAWIGLAYTGELFF.

The table lists this clonotype with a few counts. The CDR3, as DNA: TGTGCCAGCAGCGGCGGACAGGGTGGTGTGGACGAGCAGTACTTC. Translating it yields CASSGGQGGVDEQYF. The rearrangement joins TRBV9 to TRBJ2-7; 8 bases map to TRBD1. The germline CDR1 and CDR2 sequences are SGDLS and YYNGEE. Losses at the gene ends were 3 bases for V and 5 bases for J; bases not matched to a gene: 10. The CDR3 is 15 residues long.

In its sample, this clonotype was seen a few times. The chain couples TRBV5-1 to TRBJ2-7; D might be TRBD1 (5 bases). Trimming took 0 bases from V and 2 from J, leaving 9 bases between them. The CDR3 runs to 14 residues. Germline V gene lookup returns CDR1 SGHRS and CDR2 YFSETQ. CDR3 sequence: CASSLAVQAYEQYF. DNA for the CDR3: TGCGCCAGCAGCTTGGCCGTACAGGCCTACGAGCAGTACTTC.

The chain links TRBV19 to TRBJ2-7; 7 nucleotides align to TRBD1. Looked up from germline, CDR1 is LNHDA and CDR2 is SQIVND (reference sequence). This CDR3 is built from 15 residues. V trimming: 4 bases; J trimming: 1 base; junction bases outside the gene matches: 7. CDR3 sequence reads: CASSSWDRASYEQYF. The CDR3 nucleotides read TGTGCCAGTAGTAGCTGGGACAGAGCGTCCTACGAGCAGTACTTC.

This clonotype was detected a few times. The CDR3 bases are TGTGCCACCAGTGACTCTCTAGCGGGAGGGCCTTGGACGCAGTATTTT. Translating it yields CATSDSLAGGPWTQYF. The V and J genes are TRBV24-1 and TRBJ2-3, with 12 positions matching TRBD2. In germline, CDR1 is KGHDR, CDR2 SFDVKD. V shed 4 bases and J 9 bases; nucleotides not matched to a gene: 10. CDR3 length equals 16 residues.

This clonotype was detected a few times. The rearrangement links TRBV5-1 to TRBJ2-7; D is uncertain. This CDR3 region has 13 residues. CDR1 and CDR2 from the germline V gene are SGHRS and YFSETQ. V was cut by 4 bases and J by 3 bases, with 11 bases left in between. The CDR3 sequence: CASSIGPRYEQYF. The CDR3, as DNA: TGCGCCAGCAGCATTGGACCGCGCTACGAGCAGTACTTC.

This clonotype was observed at least ten times. V gene TRBV9 combines with J gene TRBJ2-1; D is unresolved. Trimming took 0 bases from V and 4 from J, leaving 11 bases between them. Germline CDR1 and CDR2: SGDLS and YYNGEE. The CDR3 is made up of 15 amino acids. The DNA of the CDR3 is TGTGCCAGCAGCGTAGCCCCCTCCCAATACAATGAGCAGTTCTTC. The encoded protein is CASSVAPSQYNEQFF.

This clonotype was counted ten times or more. The rearrangement uses TRBV10-3 and TRBJ1-3; D perhaps matches TRBD1 (5 bases). The CDR3 runs to 14 residues. V was clipped by 3 bases and J by 0 bases, with 6 bases between them. Per the germline V gene, CDR1 is ENHRY and CDR2 is SYGVKD. As DNA, the CDR3 is TGTGCCATCAGTGAAGGGGTCTCTGGAAACACCATATATTTT. Translation gives CAISEGVSGNTIYF.

The chain uses TRBV5-8 and TRBJ2-1; 8 nucleotides match TRBD1. The J segment lost 9 bases and the V segment lost 5 bases, leaving 13 bases of the junction unmatched. The CDR3 is 15 residues long. Germline values: CDR1 SGHTS, CDR2 YDEGEE. The CDR3 DNA is TGTGCCAGCAGTAGGACAGGGTCCTTTGAGGGTGAGCAGTTCTTC. It translates to CASSRTGSFEGEQFF. The whole variable domain, remainder taken from reference TRBV5-8 and TRBJ2-1, is EAGVTQSPTHLIKTRGQQATLRCSPISGHTSVYWYQQALGLGLQFLLWYDEGEERNRGNFPPRFSGRQFPNYSSELNVNALELEDSALYLCASSRTGSFEGEQFFGPGTRLTVL.

This clonotype was recorded at least ten times. The rearrangement joins TRBV10-1 to TRBJ2-3; D is unresolved. This CDR3 has 11 residues. CDR1 is WNHNN, CDR2 SYGVQD, per germline (reference sequence). V lost 0 bases and J lost 7, with 2 bases in between. The CDR3 DNA sequence: TGCGCCAGCAGTGAGTCCTATACGCAGTATTTT. It codes for CASSESYTQYF.

This clonotype was found a few times. The rearrangement joins TRBV7-2 to TRBJ2-3, with D perhaps matching TRBD2 (5 bases). The CDR3 is made up of 16 amino acids. Germline V gene data show CDR1 as SGHTA and CDR2 as FQGNSA. The V end was cut by 1 base, the J end by 2 bases, with 13 bases between. CDR3 amino acids: CASSLGGQSVTDTQYF. The CDR3 DNA is TGTGCCAGCAGCTTAGGCGGGCAGTCAGTCACAGATACGCAGTATTTT.